This TCR beta chain derives from a study of T-cell reconstitution after alpha-beta-depleted transplantation in children. The study, taken as a whole, reports: Hyperexpanded clones declined; after one year, newly produced T cells mostly supplied diversity. Expanded graft clones numbering several hundred reportedly gave rise to alpha-beta T cells about two months after transplant. From surviving recipient T cells and thymic progenitors came the high day-60 TCRbeta diversity observed in some patients.

This CDR3 is 15 amino acids long. The junction had 7 bases not matched to a gene; V was cut back by 2 bases and J by 4 bases. A library of TCRbeta sequences, prepared with unique molecular identifiers, was generated. MiXCR, applied by TCRdb to the PCR reads, yields one record per CDR3 protein. The data contain hundreds of thousands of distinct CDR3 sequences, 20% to 30% of them seen just once; the ten biggest clones take up around 4.8%. Remarks on this clonotype: Antigen specificity is unknown.

Sequenced material: PBMCs, mostly from graft donor cells, taken 360 days after TCRalphabeta/CD19-depleted stem cell transplant. The sequence came from a female patient aged 2-9 years who had a stem cell transplant for congenital amegakaryocytic thrombocytopenia, so the T cells may come from the graft donor. The rearrangement joins TRBV12-3 or TRBV12-4 to TRBJ2-5, with 7 bases that match TRBD2. Here the CDR3 reads CASSLLAGEGETQYF. The CDR3 DNA is TGTGCCAGCAGTTTACTCGCGGGAGAGGGAGAGACCCAGTACTTC.